What follows is one T cell receptor (beta chain) and its context. As yet, its antigen is unknown. The data originate from a study of blood T cells in healthy people across ages. Findings and limits, study-wide: Age showed a roughly linear inverse relationship with TCR beta diversity per million T cells.

Germline-derived CDR1 and CDR2 are SQVTM and ANQGSEA. This CDR3 is built from 11 residues. V lost 7 bases and J lost 5, with 12 bases in between. Combining a sample-barcoded 5' primer with a J-beta primer mix, a second PCR ran for 7 to 11 cycles. TCRdb re-called the 5' RACE reads through MiXCR, storing one row per CDR3 protein. The table lists around 600,000 distinct CDR3 sequences, around half of them singletons. The sample taken for sequencing was blood. The TCR was taken from a man at least 80 years old in good health. V and J are TRBV29-1 and TRBJ2-7, with a possible D match to TRBD1 (5 bases). The CDR3 here is CSGGRTHEQYF. In DNA form, the CDR3 reads TGCAGCGGCGGTAGGACACACGAGCAGTACTTC.